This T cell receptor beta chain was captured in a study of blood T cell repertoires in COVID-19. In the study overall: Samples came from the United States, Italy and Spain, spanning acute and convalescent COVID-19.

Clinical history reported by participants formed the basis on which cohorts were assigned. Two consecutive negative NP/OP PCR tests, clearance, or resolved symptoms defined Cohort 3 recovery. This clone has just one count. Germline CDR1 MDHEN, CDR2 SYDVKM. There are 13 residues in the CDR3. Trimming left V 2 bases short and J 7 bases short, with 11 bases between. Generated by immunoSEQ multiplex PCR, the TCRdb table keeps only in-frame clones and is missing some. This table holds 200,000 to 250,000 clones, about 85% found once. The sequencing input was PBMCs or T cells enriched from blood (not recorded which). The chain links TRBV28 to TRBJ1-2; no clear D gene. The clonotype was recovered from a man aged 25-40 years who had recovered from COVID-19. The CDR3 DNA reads TGTGCCAGCAGTTTAAAACCGGAGGGTGGCTACACCTTC. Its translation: CASSLKPEGGYTF.